This T cell receptor (beta chain) was retrieved from a study of T cells in Graves' hyperthyroidism and ophthalmopathy. This CDR3 spans 12 amino acids. Trimming left V 4 bases short and J 4 bases short, with 10 bases between. CDR1 is GTSNPN and CDR2 is SVGIG in the germline V gene (reference sequence). The sample holds many counts of this clonotype. Its target is unknown. Hyperthyroidism patients were newly diagnosed, had disease duration under 2 months, and were aged 18 to 65 years. Template material for amplifying TCR beta CDR3 regions consisted of RNA transcripts. The HTBI primer set served for first-round RT-PCR of the TCR CDR3. Using its own MiXCR run on the multiplex PCR reads, TCRdb lists one record per CDR3 protein. Here the sample spans some 620,000 distinct CDR3 sequences, 15% to 20% being singletons. Findings and caveats of the study: Using 13 V-J features, a model discriminated ophthalmopathy from stable hyperthyroidism. Blood also showed most of the thyroid clonotypes that were expanded above 0.001. Ophthalmopathy was model-predicted a median around 6.7 months pre-onset.

This sequence was found in a woman younger than 45 with Graves' hyperthyroidism. Sequencing input: blood. The J gene is TRBJ2-5, the V gene TRBV30, with D perhaps being TRBD1 or TRBD2 (6 bases each). The CDR3 sequence is CAWTEGGETQYF. The CDR3 DNA follows: TGTGCCTGGACCGAGGGGGGAGAGACCCAGTACTTC. Filled out from reference TRBV30 and TRBJ2-5, the complete variable domain reads SQTIHQWPATLVQPVGSPLSLECTVEGTSNPNLYWYRQAAGRGLQLLFYSVGIGQISSEVPQNLSASRPQDRQFILSSKKLLLSDSGFYLCAWTEGGETQYFGPGTRLLVL.